This TCR beta chain is from a study of breast tumors, draining lymph nodes, adjacent tissues. V lost 2 bases, J lost 5 bases, and 7 bases lay in between. The CDR3 runs to 13 residues. Looked up from germline, CDR1 is SGHVS and CDR2 is FNYEAQ. Via MiXCR, TCRdb re-called the multiplex PCR reads, giving one row per CDR3 protein. Among roughly 25,000 distinct CDR3 sequences, about 70% were seen once, and the ten largest hold 20% to 30%. The sequenced sample was tumor-adjacent breast tissue. The rearrangement links TRBV7-6 to TRBJ1-5; perhaps TRBD1 as D (5 bases). The receptor's source is a female donor with breast cancer. Some clones in this sample may be carry-over from other donors' samples. The CDR3 bases are TGTGCCAGCAGCTTAACGGGGGATCAGCCCCAGCATTTT. Translating it yields CASSLTGDQPQHF.